The clone carrying this T cell receptor (beta chain) was counted a single time. Its cognate antigen is unknown. Germline V gene sequence: CDR1 SGHAT, CDR2 FQNNGV. V trimming: 5 bases; J trimming: 5 bases; junction bases outside the gene matches: 9. This CDR3 is 16 amino acids long. This entry comes from a study of OX40 agonist ivuxolimab in advanced cancers. Whole-study context: Anti-PD-1, anti-PD-L1 or anti-CTLA-4 therapy given earlier was allowed, and 40% had some. Study outcomes and limitations: With doses of 0.1 to 3.0 mg/kg, CD4+ and CD8+ blood T cells had undergone clonal expansion by week 6.

This table comes from immunoSEQ multiplex PCR, and its TCRdb copy is limited to in-frame clones, with some not included. The sample has about 85,000 clones, about nine tenths seen once. The receptor comes from an adult with an advanced solid tumor such as melanoma, head and neck, liver or kidney cancer. The material was CD4+ or CD8+ T cells sorted from blood, obtained in a trial of the OX40 agonist ivuxolimab. This chain connects TRBV11-2 to TRBJ2-5, with 12 bases lining up with TRBD1. The CDR3 DNA sequence: TGTGCCAGCAGCCGGATTGGGGACAGGGGGCTGGAGACCCAGTACTTC. It encodes CASSRIGDRGLETQYF. The complete variable domain, with remaining parts taken from reference TRBV11-2 and TRBJ2-5, reads EAGVAQSPRYKIIEKRQSVAFWCNPISGHATLYWYQQILGQGPKLLIQFQNNGVVDDSQLPKDRFSAERLKGVDSTLKIQPAKLEDSAVYLCASSRIGDRGLETQYFGPGTRLLVL.